Reported below is one T cell receptor (beta chain). Study members were between about 18 and 100 years old and lived in 24 US regions. Cohorts were determined from participant-reported clinical history. The CDR3 is 15 residues long. Deletions cut 4 bases from V and 7 bases from J, with 16 bases between. Germline-derived CDR1 and CDR2 are LGHDT and YNNKEL (reference sequence). This record belongs to a study of blood T cell repertoires in COVID-19. The protocol was immunoSEQ multiplex PCR, while the TCRdb copy is restricted to in-frame clones and leaves out a portion. This table has roughly 220,000 clones, roughly 84% appearing once.

The rearrangement joins TRBV3-1 (or the pseudogene TRBV3-2) to TRBJ1-4; no firm D call. Sequencing used PBMCs or T cells enriched from blood (not recorded which). This TCR derives from a woman aged 40 to 50 who had recovered from COVID-19. As DNA, the CDR3 is TGTGCCAGCAGCCTAAGGACGGGGTCTGGTGAAAAACTGTTTTTT. Protein sequence: CASSLRTGSGEKLFF.